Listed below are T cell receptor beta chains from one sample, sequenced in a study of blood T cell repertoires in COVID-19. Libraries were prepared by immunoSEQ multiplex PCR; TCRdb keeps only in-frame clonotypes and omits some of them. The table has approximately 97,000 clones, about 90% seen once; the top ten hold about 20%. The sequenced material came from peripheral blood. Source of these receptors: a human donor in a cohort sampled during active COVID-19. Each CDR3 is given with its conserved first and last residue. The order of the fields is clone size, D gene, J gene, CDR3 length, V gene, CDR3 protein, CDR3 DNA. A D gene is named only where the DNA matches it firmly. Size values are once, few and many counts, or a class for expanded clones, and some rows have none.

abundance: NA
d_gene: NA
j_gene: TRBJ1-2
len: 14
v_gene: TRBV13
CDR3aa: CASSAGPTSGGYTF
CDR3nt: TGTGCCAGCAGCGCGGGACCGACCTCGGGCGGCTACACCTTC

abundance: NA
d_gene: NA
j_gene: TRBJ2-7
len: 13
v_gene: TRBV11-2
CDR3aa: CASSPGQNYEQYF
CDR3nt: TGTGCCAGCAGCCCCGGACAGAATTACGAGCAGTACTTC

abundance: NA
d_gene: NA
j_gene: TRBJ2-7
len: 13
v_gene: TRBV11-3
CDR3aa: CASSLVPENEQYF
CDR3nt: TGTGCCAGCAGCTTAGTCCCTGAGAACGAGCAGTACTTC

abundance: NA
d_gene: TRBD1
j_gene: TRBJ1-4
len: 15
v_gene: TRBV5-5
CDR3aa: CASSFRDSLGEKLFF
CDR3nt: TGTGCCAGCAGCTTCCGGGACAGCTTAGGTGAAAAACTGTTTTTT

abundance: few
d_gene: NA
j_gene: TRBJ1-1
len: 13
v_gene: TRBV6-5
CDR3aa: CASRNLKYTEAFF
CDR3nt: TGTGCCAGCAGGAACTTAAAGTACACTGAAGCTTTCTTT

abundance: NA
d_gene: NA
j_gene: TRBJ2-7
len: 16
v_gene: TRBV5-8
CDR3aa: CASSRAGGQYVGEQYF
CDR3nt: NA

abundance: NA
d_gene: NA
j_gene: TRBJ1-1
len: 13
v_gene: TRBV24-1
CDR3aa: CATMGHQNTEAFF
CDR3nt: TGTGCCACCATGGGCCACCAGAACACTGAAGCTTTCTTT

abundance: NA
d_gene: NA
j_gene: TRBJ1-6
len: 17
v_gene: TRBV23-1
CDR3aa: CASSQGRGSSHNSPLHF
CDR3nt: TGCGCCAGCAGTCAAGGGAGGGGGAGCTCCCATAATTCACCCCTCCACTTT

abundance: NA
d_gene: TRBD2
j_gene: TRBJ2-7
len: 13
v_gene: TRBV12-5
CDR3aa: CASGLARGEEQYF
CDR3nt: TGTGCTAGTGGTTTGGCGCGGGGGGAAGAGCAGTACTTC

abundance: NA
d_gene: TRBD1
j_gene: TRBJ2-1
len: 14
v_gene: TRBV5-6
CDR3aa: CASSFGLRQGKQFF
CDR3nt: TGTGCCAGCAGCTTCGGCCTACGACAGGGTAAGCAGTTCTTC

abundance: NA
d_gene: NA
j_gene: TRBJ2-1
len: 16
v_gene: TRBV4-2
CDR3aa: CASSQFPNGGTNEQFF
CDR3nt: TGTGCCAGCAGCCAATTTCCCAACGGGGGAACCAATGAGCAGTTCTTC

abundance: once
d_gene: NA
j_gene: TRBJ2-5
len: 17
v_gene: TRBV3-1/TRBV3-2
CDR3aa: CASSQDGLAEGEETQYF
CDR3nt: TGTGCCAGCAGCCAAGATGGGCTAGCGGAGGGGGAAGAGACCCAGTACTTC

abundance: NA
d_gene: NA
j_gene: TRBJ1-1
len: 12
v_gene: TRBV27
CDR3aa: CASGFPDREAFF
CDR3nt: TGTGCCAGTGGATTCCCGGACAGAGAAGCTTTCTTT

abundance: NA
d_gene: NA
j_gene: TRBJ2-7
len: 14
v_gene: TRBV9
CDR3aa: CASSVGGRPYEQYF
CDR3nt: TGTGCCAGCAGCGTAGGGGGCCGGCCCTACGAGCAGTACTTC

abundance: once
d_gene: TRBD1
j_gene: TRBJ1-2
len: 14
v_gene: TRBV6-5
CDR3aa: CASSLTGGIYGYTF
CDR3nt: TGTGCCAGCAGTTTGACAGGGGGTATCTATGGCTACACCTTC

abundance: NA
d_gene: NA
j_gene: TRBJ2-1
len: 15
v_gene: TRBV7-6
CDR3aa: CASSLAGSEWVEQFF
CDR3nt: TGTGCCAGCAGCTTAGCAGGTTCGGAGTGGGTTGAGCAGTTCTTC

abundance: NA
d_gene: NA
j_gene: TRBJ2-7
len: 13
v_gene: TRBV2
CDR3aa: CAKRRLSSYEQYF
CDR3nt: TGTGCCAAGCGACGGTTGAGCTCCTACGAGCAGTACTTC

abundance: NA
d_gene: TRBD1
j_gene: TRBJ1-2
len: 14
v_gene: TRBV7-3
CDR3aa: CASSLTGTGGGYTF
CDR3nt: TGTGCCAGCAGCTTAACGGGGACAGGGGGTGGCTACACCTTC

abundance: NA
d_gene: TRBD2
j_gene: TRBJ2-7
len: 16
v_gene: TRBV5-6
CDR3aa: CASSLVAAGGYYEQYF
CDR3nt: TGTGCCAGCAGCTTGGTCGCAGCGGGAGGATACTACGAGCAGTACTTC

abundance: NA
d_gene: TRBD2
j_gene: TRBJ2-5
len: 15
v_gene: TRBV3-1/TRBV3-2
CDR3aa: CASSQPSGVRETQYF
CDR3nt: TGTGCCAGCAGCCAACCTAGCGGGGTCAGGGAGACCCAGTACTTC

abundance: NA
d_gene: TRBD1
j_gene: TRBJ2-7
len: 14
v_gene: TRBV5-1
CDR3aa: CASSPDRGPGEQYF
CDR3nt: TGCGCCAGCAGCCCGGACAGGGGGCCGGGGGAGCAGTACTTC

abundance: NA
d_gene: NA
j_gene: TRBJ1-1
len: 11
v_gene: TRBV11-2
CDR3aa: CASRNRVVAFF
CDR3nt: TGTGCCAGCAGAAACAGGGTCGTAGCTTTCTTT

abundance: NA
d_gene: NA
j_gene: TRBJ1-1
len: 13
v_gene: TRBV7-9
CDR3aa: CASRTELNTEAFF
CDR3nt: TGTGCCAGCAGGACAGAATTGAACACTGAAGCTTTCTTT

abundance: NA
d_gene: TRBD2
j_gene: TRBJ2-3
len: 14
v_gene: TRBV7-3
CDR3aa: CASSLAGAGDTQYF
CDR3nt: TGTGCCAGCAGCTTAGCGGGAGCGGGAGATACGCAGTATTTT

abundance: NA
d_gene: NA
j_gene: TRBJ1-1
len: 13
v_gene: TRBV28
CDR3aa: CASSVGVNTEAFF
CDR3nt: TGTGCCAGCAGTGTGGGCGTGAACACTGAAGCTTTCTTT

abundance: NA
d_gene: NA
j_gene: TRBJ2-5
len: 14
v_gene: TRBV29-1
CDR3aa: CSVWKSWGRETQYF
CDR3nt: TGCAGCGTTTGGAAGTCTTGGGGCAGGGAGACCCAGTACTTC

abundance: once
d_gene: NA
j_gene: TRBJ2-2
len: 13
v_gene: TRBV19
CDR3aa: CATTAGNTGELFF
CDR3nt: TGTGCCACCACCGCGGGTAACACCGGGGAGCTGTTTTTT

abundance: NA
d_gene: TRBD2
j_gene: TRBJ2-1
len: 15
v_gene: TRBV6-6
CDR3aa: CASSYGTSDYNEQFF
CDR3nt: TGTGCCAGCAGTTACGGGACTAGCGACTACAATGAGCAGTTCTTC

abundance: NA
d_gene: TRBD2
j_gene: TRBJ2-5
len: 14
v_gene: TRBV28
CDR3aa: CASRTSGIRETQYF
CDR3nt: TGTGCCAGCAGAACTAGCGGGATAAGGGAGACCCAGTACTTC

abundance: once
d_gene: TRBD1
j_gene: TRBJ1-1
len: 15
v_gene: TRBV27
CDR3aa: CASSLIGGTNTEAFF
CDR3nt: TGTGCCAGCAGTTTAATAGGGGGCACGAACACTGAAGCTTTCTTT

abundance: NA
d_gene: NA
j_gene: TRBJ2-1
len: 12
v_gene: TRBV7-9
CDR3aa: CASNPGVGEQFF
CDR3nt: TGTGCCAGCAACCCGGGTGTGGGTGAGCAGTTCTTC

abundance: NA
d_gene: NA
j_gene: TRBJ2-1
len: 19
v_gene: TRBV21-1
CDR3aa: CASSPKTSLGGSSYNEQFF
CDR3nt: TGTGCCAGCAGCCCCAAAACATCCCTCGGGGGGAGCTCCTACAATGAGCAGTTCTTC

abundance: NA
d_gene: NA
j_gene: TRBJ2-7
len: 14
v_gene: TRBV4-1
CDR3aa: CASSFGRDRGEQYF
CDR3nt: TGCGCCAGCAGCTTCGGACGGGACCGGGGGGAGCAGTACTTC

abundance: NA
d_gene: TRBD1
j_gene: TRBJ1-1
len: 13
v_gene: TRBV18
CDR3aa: CASSPDRGTEAFF
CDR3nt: TGTGCCAGCTCACCGGACAGGGGCACTGAAGCTTTCTTT

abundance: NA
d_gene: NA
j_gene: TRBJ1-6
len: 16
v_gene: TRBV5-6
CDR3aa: CASSFAPAGSGSPLHF
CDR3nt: TGTGCCAGCAGCTTCGCCCCGGCGGGGTCGGGTTCACCCCTCCACTTT

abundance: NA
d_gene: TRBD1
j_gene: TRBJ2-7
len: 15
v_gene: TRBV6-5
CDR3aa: CASSPLGQVGYEQYF
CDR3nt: TGTGCCAGCAGTCCCCTGGGACAGGTCGGCTACGAGCAGTACTTC

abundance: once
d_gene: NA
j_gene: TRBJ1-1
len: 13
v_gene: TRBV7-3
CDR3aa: CASSPHADSEAFF
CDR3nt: TGTGCCAGCAGCCCACACGCGGACTCTGAAGCTTTCTTT

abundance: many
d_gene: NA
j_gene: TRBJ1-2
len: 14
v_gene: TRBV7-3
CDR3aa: CASSLTPILSGYTF
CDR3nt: TGTGCCAGCAGCTTAACTCCTATCCTGTCTGGCTACACCTTC

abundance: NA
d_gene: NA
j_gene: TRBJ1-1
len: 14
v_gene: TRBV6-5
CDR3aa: CAAGRSVANTEAFF
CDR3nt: TGTGCCGCTGGGCGATCAGTCGCGAACACTGAAGCTTTCTTT

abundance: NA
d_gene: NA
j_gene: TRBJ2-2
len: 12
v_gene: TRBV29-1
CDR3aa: CSVTANTGELFF
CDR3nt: TGCAGCGTCACAGCGAACACCGGGGAGCTGTTTTTT

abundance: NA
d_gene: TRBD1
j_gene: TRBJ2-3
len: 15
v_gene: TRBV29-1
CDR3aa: CSARYGTASTDTQYF
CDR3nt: TGCAGCGCCCGATATGGGACAGCCAGCACAGATACGCAGTATTTT

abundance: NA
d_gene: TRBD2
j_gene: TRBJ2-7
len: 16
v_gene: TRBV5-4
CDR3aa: CASSLTLGSGSREQYF
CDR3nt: TGTGCCAGCAGCCTGACCTTGGGTAGCGGGAGTCGCGAGCAGTACTTC

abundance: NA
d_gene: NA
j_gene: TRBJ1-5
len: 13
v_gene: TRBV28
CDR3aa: CASSFTGDQPQHF
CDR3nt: TGTGCCAGCAGTTTTACGGGGGATCAGCCCCAGCATTTT

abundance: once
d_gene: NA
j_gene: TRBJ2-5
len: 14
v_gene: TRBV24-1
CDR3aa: CATSDLLQKETQYF
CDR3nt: TGTGCCACCAGTGATTTGCTCCAGAAAGAGACCCAGTACTTC

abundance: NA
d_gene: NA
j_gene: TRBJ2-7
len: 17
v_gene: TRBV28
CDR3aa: CASSLDLQRVSSYEQYF
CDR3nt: TGTGCCAGCAGTTTGGACCTTCAGCGGGTCAGCTCCTACGAGCAGTACTTC

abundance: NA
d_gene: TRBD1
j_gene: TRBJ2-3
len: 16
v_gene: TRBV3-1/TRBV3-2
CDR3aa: CASSHVTGQGTDTQYF
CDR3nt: TGTGCCAGCAGCCACGTTACGGGACAGGGCACAGATACGCAGTATTTT

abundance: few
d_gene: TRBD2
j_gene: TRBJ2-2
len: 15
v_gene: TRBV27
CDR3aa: CASRGIAGFTGELFF
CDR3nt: TGTGCCAGCAGAGGTATAGCGGGATTCACCGGGGAGCTGTTTTTT

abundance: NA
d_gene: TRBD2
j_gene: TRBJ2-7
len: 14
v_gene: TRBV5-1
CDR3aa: CASSPGGVGYEQYF
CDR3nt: TGCGCCAGCAGCCCCGGGGGGGTCGGTTACGAGCAGTACTTC

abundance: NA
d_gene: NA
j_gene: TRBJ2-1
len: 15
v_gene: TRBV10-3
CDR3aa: CAINPGETGPDEQFF
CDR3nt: TGTGCCATCAACCCGGGGGAGACCGGACCTGATGAGCAGTTCTTC

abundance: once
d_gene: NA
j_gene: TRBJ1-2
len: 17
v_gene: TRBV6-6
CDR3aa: CASSRSASRGSNYGYTF
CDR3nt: TGTGCCAGCAGTCGGTCCGCTTCACGGGGGAGTAACTATGGCTACACCTTC

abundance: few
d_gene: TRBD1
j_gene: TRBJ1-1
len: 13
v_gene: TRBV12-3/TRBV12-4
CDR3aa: CASSQGGSWEAFF
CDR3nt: TGTGCCAGCAGTCAGGGGGGCTCATGGGAAGCTTTCTTT

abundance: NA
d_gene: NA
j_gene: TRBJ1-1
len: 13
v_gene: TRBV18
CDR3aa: CASSEDMNTEAFF
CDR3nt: TGTGCCAGCTCAGAGGACATGAACACTGAAGCTTTCTTT

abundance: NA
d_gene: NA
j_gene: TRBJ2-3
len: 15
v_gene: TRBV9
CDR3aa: CASSVGGGGTDTQYF
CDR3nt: TGTGCCAGCAGCGTAGGGGGAGGAGGAACAGATACGCAGTATTTT

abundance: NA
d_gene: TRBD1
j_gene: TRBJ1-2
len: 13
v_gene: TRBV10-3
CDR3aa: CATLGQGASGYTF
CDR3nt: TGTGCCACTCTAGGACAGGGGGCCTCCGGCTACACCTTC

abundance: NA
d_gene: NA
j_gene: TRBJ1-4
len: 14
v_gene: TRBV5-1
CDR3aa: CASSRDATNEKLFF
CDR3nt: TGCGCCAGCAGCCGGGATGCAACTAATGAAAAACTGTTTTTT

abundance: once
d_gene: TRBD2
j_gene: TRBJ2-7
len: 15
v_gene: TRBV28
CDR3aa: CASSPGLAGDYEQYF
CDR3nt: TGTGCCAGCAGTCCCGGACTAGCGGGAGACTACGAGCAGTACTTC

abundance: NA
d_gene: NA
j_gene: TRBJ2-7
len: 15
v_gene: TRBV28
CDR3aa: CASSLPRGYVYEQYF
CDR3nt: TGTGCCAGCAGTCTCCCCCGAGGGTATGTCTACGAGCAGTACTTC

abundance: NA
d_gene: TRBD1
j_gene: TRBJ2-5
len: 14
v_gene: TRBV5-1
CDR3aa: CASSSGTGRETQYF
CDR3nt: TGCGCCAGCAGCTCCGGGACAGGGAGGGAGACCCAGTACTTC